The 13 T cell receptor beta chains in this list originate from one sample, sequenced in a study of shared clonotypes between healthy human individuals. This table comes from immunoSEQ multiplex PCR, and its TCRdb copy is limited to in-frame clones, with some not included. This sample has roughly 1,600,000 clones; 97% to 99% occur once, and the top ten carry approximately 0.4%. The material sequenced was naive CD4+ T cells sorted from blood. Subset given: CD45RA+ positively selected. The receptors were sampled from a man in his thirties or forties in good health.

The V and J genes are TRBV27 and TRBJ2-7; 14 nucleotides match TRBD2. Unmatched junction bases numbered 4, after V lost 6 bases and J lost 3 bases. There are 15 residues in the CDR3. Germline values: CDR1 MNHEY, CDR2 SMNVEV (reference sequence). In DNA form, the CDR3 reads TGTGCCAGCAGCGTGGGACTAGCGGGAGTCTACGAGCAGTACTTC. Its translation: CASSVGLAGVYEQYF.

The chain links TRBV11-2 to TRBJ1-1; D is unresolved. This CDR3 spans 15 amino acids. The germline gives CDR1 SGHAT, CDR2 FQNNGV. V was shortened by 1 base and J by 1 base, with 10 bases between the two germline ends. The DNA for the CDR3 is TGTGCCAGCAGCTTAGTATTCGGAGGGAACACTGAAGCTTTCTTT. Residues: CASSLVFGGNTEAFF.

The CDR3 is CASSLVGRVLLPGNTIYF. The DNA for the CDR3 is TGTGCCAGCAGCTTAGTCGGGAGGGTTCTACTCCCTGGAAACACCATATATTTT. The chain combines TRBV7-8 with TRBJ1-3, with unresolved D. Between the trimmed V and J ends, which lost 1 base and 2 bases, there was a span of 18 bases. Germline CDR1 SGHVS, CDR2 FQNEAQ. CDR3 size: 18 residues.

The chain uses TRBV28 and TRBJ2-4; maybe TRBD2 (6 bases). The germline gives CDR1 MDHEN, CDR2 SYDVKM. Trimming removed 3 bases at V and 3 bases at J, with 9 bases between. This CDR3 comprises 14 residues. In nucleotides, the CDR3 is TGTGCCAGCAGTTTTACGGGGGTCAAAAACATTCAGTACTTC. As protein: CASSFTGVKNIQYF.

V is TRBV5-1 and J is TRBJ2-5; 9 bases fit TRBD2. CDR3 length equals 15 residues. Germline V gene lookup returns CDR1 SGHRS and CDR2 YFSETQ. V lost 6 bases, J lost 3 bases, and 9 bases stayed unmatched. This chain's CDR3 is CASTAIERGEETQYF. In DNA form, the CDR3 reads TGCGCCAGCACCGCTATTGAGCGGGGGGAAGAGACCCAGTACTTC.

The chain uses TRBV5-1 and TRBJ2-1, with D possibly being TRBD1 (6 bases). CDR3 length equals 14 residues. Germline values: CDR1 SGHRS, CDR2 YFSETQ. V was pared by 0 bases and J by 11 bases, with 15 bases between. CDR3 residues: CASSLGDGTIKQFF. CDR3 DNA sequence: TGCGCCAGCAGCTTGGGCGACGGGACAATAAAGCAGTTCTTC.

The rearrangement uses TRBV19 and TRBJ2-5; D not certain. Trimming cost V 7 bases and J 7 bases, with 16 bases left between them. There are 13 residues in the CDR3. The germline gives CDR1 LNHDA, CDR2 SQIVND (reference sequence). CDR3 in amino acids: CASTHPSIGTQYF. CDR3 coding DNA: TGTGCCAGTACCCATCCATCGATTGGGACCCAGTACTTC.

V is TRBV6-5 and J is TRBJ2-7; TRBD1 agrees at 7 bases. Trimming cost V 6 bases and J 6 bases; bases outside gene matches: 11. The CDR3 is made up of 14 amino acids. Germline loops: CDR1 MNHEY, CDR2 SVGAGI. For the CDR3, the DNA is TGTGCCAGCAGCCGCGGACAGGTGGCTACCGAGCAGTACTTC. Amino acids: CASSRGQVATEQYF.

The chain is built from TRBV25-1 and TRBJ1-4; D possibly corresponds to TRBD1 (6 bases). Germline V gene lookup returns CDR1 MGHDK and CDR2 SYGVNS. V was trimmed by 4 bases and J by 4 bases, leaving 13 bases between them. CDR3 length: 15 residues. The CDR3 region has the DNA TGTGCCAGCAGTGGGTTCGACAGGCATAATGAAAAACTGTTTTTT. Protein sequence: CASSGFDRHNEKLFF.

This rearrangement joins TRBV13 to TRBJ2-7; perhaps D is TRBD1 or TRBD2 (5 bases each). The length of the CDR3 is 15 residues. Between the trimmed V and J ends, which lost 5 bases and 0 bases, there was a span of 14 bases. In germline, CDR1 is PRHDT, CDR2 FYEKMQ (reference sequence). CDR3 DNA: TGTGCCAGCAGCCACAACCGGGACGCCTCCTACGAGCAGTACTTC. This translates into CASSHNRDASYEQYF.

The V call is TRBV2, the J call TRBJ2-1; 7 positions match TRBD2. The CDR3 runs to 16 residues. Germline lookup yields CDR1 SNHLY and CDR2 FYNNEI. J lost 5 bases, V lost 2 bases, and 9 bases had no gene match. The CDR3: CASSEQGLGYDNEQFF. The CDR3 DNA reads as TGTGCCAGCAGTGAACAAGGACTAGGATACGACAATGAGCAGTTCTTC.

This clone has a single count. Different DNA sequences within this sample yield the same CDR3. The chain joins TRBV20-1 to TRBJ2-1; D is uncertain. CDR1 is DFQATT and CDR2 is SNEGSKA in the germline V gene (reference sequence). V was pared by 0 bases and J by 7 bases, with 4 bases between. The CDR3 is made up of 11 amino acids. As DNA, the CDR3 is TGCAGTGCTAGAGATCCGAATGAGCAGTTCTTC. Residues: CSARDPNEQFF.

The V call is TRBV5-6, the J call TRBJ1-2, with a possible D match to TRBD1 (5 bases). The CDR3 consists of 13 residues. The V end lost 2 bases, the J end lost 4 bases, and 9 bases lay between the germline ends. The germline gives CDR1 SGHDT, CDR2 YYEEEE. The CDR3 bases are TGTGCCAGCAGCTTTTCCGGGGGCTATGGCTACACCTTC. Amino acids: CASSFSGGYGYTF.